This T cell receptor (beta chain) appears in the sequencing data of a study of blood T cell repertoires in COVID-19. V gave up 5 bases and J gave up 9 bases; unmatched junction bases: 9. The germline V gene encodes CDR1 SGHRS and CDR2 YFSETQ. The CDR3 runs to 15 residues. Per the study methods: Reference gene primers were amplified, and this amplification served to estimate nucleated cell counts. Assay: immunoSEQ multiplex PCR; the TCRdb copy retains only in-frame clones and omits some. For V, J and clone size, that table is used; D and trimming come from the DNA. The table includes roughly 380,000 clones, roughly 90% detected once.

The origin of this receptor is a woman aged 55-70 years with COVID-19, enrolled during active disease. V is TRBV5-1 and J is TRBJ1-6; 9 bases map to TRBD1. The sequenced sample was peripheral blood. The CDR3: CASRGGTGYGSPLHF. The CDR3 DNA reads as TGCGCCAGCAGGGGTGGGACAGGGTATGGTTCACCCCTCCACTTT.